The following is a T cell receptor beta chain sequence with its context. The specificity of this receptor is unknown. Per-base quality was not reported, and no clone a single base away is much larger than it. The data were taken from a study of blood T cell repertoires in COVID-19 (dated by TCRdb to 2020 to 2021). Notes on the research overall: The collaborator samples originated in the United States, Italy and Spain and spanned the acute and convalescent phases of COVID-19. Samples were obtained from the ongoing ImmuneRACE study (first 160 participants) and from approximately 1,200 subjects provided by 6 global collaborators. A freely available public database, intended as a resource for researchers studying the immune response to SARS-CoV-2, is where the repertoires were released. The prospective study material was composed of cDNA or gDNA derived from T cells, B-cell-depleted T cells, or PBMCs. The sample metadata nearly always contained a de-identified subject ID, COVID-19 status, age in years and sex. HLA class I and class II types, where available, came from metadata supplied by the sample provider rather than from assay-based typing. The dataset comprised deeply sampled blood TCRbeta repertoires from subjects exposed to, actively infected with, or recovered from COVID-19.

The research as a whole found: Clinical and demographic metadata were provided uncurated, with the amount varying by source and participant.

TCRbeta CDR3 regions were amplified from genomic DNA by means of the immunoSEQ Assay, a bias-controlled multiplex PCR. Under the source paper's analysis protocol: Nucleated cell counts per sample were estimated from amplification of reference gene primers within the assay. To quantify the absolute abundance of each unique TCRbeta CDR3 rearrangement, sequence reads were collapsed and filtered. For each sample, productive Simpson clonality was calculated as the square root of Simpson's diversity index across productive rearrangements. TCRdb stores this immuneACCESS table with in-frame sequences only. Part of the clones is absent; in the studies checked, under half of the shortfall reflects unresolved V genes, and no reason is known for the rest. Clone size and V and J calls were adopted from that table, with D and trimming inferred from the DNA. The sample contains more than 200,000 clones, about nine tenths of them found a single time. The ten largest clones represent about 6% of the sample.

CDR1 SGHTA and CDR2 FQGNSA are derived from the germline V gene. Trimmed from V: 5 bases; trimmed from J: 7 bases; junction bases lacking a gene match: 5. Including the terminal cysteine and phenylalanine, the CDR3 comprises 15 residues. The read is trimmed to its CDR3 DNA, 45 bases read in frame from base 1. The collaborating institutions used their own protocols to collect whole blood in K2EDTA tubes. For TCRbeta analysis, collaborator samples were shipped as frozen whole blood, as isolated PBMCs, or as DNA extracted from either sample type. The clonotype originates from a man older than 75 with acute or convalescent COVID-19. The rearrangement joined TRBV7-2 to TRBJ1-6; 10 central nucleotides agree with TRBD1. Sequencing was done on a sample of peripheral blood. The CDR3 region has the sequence CASSMGGQGNSPLHF. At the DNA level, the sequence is TGTGCCAGCAGCATGGGGGGACAGGGGAATTCACCCCTCCACTTT.